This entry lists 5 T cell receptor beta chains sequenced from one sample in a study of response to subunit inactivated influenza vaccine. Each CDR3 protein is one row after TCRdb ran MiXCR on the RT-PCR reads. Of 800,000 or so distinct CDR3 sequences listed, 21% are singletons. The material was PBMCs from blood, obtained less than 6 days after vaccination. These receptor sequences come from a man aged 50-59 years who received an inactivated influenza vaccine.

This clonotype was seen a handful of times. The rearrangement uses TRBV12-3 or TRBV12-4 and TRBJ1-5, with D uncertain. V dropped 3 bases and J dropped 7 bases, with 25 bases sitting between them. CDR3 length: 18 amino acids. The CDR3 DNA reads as TGTGCCAGCAGTTTTGGCCAAACCGGGAAACCGAAAGGGCAGCCCCAGCATTTT. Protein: CASSFGQTGKPKGQPQHF.

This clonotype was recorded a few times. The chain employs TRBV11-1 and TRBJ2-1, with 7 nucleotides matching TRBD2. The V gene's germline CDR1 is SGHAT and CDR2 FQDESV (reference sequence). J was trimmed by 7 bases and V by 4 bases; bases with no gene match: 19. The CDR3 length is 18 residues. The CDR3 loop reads CASSSKLADRRAVNEQFF. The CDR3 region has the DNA TGTGCCAGCAGCTCAAAGCTAGCGGATCGGAGGGCGGTTAATGAGCAGTTCTTC. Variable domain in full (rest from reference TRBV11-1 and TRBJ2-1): EAEVAQSPRYKITEKSQAVAFWCDPISGHATLYWYRQILGQGPELLVQFQDESVVDDSQLPKDRFSAERLKGVDSTLKIQPAELGDSAMYLCASSSKLADRRAVNEQFFGPGTRLTVL.

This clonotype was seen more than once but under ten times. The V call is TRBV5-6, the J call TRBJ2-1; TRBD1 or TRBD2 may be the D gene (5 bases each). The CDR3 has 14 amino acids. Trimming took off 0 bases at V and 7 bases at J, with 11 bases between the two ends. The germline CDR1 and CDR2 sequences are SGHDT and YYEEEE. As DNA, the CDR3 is TGTGCCAGCAGCTTGGGAGGCAGGGAGAATGAGCAGTTCTTC. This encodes CASSLGGRENEQFF.

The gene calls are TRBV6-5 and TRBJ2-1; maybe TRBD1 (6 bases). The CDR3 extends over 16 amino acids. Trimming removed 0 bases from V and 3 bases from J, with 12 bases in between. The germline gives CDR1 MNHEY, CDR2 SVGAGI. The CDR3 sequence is CASSYSPGQNYNEQFF. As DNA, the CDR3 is TGTGCCAGCAGTTACTCTCCGGGACAAAACTACAATGAGCAGTTCTTC.

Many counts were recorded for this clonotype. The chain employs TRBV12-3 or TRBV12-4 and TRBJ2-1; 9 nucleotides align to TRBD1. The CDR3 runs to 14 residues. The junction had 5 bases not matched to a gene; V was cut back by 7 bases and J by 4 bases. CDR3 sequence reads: CASTTGTGYNEQFF. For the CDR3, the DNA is TGTGCCAGCACCACCGGGACAGGGTACAATGAGCAGTTCTTC.